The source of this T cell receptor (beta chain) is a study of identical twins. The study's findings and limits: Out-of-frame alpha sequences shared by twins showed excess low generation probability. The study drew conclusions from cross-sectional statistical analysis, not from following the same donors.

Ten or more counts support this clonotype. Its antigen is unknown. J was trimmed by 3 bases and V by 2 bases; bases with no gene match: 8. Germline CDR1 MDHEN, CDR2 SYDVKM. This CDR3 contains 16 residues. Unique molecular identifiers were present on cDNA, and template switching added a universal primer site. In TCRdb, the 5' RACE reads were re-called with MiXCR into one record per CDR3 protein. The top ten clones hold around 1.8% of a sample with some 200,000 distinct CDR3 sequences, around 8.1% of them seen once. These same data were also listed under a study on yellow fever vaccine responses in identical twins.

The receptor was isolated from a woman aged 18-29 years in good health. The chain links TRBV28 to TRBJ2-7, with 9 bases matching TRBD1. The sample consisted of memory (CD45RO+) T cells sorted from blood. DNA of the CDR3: TGTGCCAGCAGTTTACGGTTGACAGGGGGTATCTACGAGCAGTACTTC. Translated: CASSLRLTGGIYEQYF. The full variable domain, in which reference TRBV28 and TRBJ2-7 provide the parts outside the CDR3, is DVKVTQSSRYLVKRTGEKVFLECVQDMDHENMFWYRQDPGLGLRLIYFSYDVKMKEKGDIPEGYSVSREKKERFSLILESASTNQTSMYLCASSLRLTGGIYEQYFGPGTRLTVT.